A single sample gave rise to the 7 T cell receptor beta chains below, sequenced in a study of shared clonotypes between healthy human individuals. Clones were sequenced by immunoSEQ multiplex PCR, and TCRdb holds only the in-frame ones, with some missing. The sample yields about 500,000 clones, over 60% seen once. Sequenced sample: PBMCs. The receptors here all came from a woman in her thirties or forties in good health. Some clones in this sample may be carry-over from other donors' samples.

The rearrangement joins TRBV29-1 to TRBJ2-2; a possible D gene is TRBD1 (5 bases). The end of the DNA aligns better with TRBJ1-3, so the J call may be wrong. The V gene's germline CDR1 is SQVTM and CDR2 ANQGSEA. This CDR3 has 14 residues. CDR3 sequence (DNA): TGCAGCGTTGCCGGGACCGGCTCTGGAAACACCATATATTTT. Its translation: CSVAGTGSGNTIYF.

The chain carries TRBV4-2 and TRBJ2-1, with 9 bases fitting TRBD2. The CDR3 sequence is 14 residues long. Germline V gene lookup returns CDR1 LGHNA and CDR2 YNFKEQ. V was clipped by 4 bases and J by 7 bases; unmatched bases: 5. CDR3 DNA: TGTGCCAGCAGCCCGAGACTAGCGGAAAATGAGCAGTTCTTC. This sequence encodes CASSPRLAENEQFF.

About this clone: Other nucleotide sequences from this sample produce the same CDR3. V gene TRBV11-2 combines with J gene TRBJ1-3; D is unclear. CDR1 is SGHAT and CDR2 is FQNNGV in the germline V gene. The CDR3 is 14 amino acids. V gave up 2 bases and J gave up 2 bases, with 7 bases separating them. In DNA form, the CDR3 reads TGTGCCAGCAGCTTAAGTGGGGCTGGAAACACCATATATTTT. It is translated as CASSLSGAGNTIYF. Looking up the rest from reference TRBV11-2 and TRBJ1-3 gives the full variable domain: EAGVAQSPRYKIIEKRQSVAFWCNPISGHATLYWYQQILGQGPKLLIQFQNNGVVDDSQLPKDRFSAERLKGVDSTLKIQPAKLEDSAVYLCASSLSGAGNTIYFGEGSWLTVV.

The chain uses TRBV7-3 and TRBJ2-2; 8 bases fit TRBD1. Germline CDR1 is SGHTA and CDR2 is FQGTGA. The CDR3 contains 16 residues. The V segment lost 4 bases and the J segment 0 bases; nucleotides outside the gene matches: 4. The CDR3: CASSSTGAANTGELFF. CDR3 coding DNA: TGTGCCAGCAGCTCGACAGGGGCCGCGAACACCGGGGAGCTGTTTTTT.

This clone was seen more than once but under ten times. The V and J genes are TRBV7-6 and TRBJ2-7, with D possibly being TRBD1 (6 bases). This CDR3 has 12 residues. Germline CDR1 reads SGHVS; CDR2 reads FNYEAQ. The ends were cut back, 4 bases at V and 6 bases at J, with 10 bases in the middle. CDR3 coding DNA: TGTGCCAGCAGCTCCCTAGGGGGCGAGCAGTACTTC. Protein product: CASSSLGGEQYF.

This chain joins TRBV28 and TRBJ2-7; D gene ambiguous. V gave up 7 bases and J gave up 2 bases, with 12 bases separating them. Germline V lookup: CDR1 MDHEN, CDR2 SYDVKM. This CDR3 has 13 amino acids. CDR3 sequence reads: CASMNPVTYEQYF. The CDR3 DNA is TGTGCCAGCATGAACCCGGTTACCTACGAGCAGTACTTC.

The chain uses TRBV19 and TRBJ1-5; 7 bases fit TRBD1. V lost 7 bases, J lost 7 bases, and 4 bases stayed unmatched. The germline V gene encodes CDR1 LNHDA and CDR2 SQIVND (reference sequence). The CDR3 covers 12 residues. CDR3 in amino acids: CASTTGRQPQHF. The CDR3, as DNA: TGTGCCAGTACGACAGGGAGACAGCCCCAGCATTTT.